The clone carrying this T cell receptor beta chain turned up a few times. Antigen: not known. Only in-frame clones appear in the TCRdb table, and some are missing; sequencing was by immunoSEQ multiplex PCR. The sample shows roughly 56,000 clones, roughly 72% of them seen only once. Specified time point: week 47, end of study. Vaccine doses each comprised 300 ug of mutant IDH1 20-mer peptide, with topical imiquimod. Vaccinations, eight in total, occurred in weeks 1, 3, 5, 7, 11, 15, 19, 23. Each tumor in the donors was a new WHO grade 3 or 4 astrocytoma, IDH1-mutant and ATRX-lost. The data are from a study of a mutant IDH1 vaccine in newly diagnosed glioma. Study details: Former treatment meant radiotherapy, temozolomide, or both; the majority had gotten both.

The starting material was PBMCs, obtained from a glioma patient whose treatment included an IDH1 peptide vaccine. The TCR was taken from a middle-aged woman with glioma. Some clones in this sample may be carry-over from other donors' samples.

In DNA form, the CDR3 reads TGTGCTAGTGGTGGGCGGAACTCTGGAAACACCATATATTTT. Protein product: CASGGRNSGNTIYF. The chain couples TRBV12-5 to TRBJ1-3; no definite D call. This CDR3 contains 14 residues. The ends were cut back, 5 bases at V and 0 bases at J, with 8 bases in the middle. Per the germline V gene, CDR1 is LGHNT and CDR2 is FRNRAP.